Shown below are 32 T cell receptor beta chains from a single sample sequenced in a study of long-term antiretroviral therapy in people with HIV. Version v3.0 of the immunoSEQ assay was performed at survey level. Some clones are missing from TCRdb's copy, which holds only in-frame ones; the method was immunoSEQ multiplex PCR. The table has approximately 25,000 clones, approximately 81% seen once; the top ten hold less than 9.5%. Sequences were derived from unsorted PBMCs, sampled about 5 years after starting antiretroviral therapy. The receptors originated from a man aged 35 to 55 with HIV.

Concerning this clone itself: One end of the junction does not line up with germline, which may come from a read error. V usage is TRBV29-1 and J usage is TRBJ1-5; tentative D call: TRBD1 (6 bases). The V gene's germline CDR1 is SQVTM and CDR2 ANQGSEA. The CDR3 consists of 13 residues. CDR3 nucleotides: TGCAGCGTTGATACAGGGAGCAACCAGCCCCAGCATTTT. Translated, it gives CSVDTGSNQPQHF.

This clone was seen more than once but under ten times. The chain links TRBV7-2 to TRBJ1-2, with TRBD1 identical over 9 bases. Losses at the gene ends were 5 bases for V and 0 bases for J; bases not matched to a gene: 4. Germline V lookup: CDR1 SGHTA, CDR2 FQGNSA. The CDR3 has 15 amino acids. As DNA, the CDR3 is TGTGCCAGCAGCCCGGGGACAGGGTCTAACTATGGCTACACCTTC. This gives the protein CASSPGTGSNYGYTF. Full variable domain (outside the CDR3, taken from reference TRBV7-2 and TRBJ1-2): GAGVSQSPSNKVTEKGKDVELRCDPISGHTALYWYRQSLGQGLEFLIYFQGNSAPDKSGLPSDRFSAERTGGSVSTLTIQRTQQEDSAVYLCASSPGTGSNYGYTFGSGTRLTVV.

V is TRBV14 and J is TRBJ1-2, with 8 bases fitting TRBD1. The CDR3 has 14 amino acids. Germline lookup yields CDR1 SGHDN and CDR2 FVKESK. The ends lost 4 bases at V and 4 bases at J; junction bases unmatched: 5. Written as DNA, the CDR3 is TGTGCCAGCAGCCCACAGGGGGTCGGCTATGGCTACACCTTC. Translation gives CASSPQGVGYGYTF.

The gene calls are TRBV29-1 and TRBJ1-1; D unclear. Germline V gives CDR1 SQVTM, CDR2 ANQGSEA. CDR3 length: 14 amino acids. The V gene lost 3 bases and the J gene lost 1 base, with 12 bases spanning the gap. CDR3: CSVERSAGNTEAFF. The CDR3 DNA sequence: TGCAGCGTTGAGCGTTCTGCGGGGAACACTGAAGCTTTCTTT.

The V gene is TRBV19, the J gene TRBJ1-5, with D tentatively TRBD1 (5 bases). CDR1 is LNHDA, CDR2 SQIVND, per germline (reference sequence). CDR3 size: 14 residues. Trimming removed 2 bases at V and 2 bases at J, with 7 bases between. The DNA for the CDR3 is TGTGCCAGTAGTATACAGGGTGGCAATCAGCCCCAGCATTTT. Its translation is CASSIQGGNQPQHF.

The CDR3 protein is CASSSTGTGSYEQYF. The DNA for the CDR3 is TGTGCCAGCAGCTCCACCGGGACAGGGAGCTACGAGCAGTACTTC. This chain connects TRBV7-9 to TRBJ2-7; TRBD1 agrees at 9 bases. Unmatched junction bases numbered 7, after V lost 4 bases and J lost 3 bases. This CDR3 is 15 amino acids long. Germline V gene data show CDR1 as SEHNR and CDR2 as FQNEAQ (reference sequence).

The sample holds one count of this clone. The DNA of the CDR3 is TGTGCCAGCAGCTTGGGTCAGATCTATGGCTACACCTTC. It specifies CASSLGQIYGYTF. The chain links TRBV7-8 to TRBJ1-2; D is unresolved. Germline CDR1 reads SGHVS; CDR2 reads FQNEAQ. The V gene lost 3 bases and the J gene lost 4 bases, with 9 bases spanning the gap. CDR3 length: 13 amino acids.

CDR3 in DNA: TGTGCCAGCAGTGATGTATTACTACAGTTCTCTGGAAACACCATATATTTT. The encoded protein is CASSDVLLQFSGNTIYF. This chain connects TRBV2 to TRBJ1-3; D is ambiguous. The length of the CDR3 is 17 residues. The germline V gene has CDR1 SNHLY and CDR2 FYNNEI. Trimming took off 3 bases at V and 0 bases at J, with 15 bases between the two ends. The full variable domain, in which reference TRBV2 and TRBJ1-3 provide the parts outside the CDR3, is EPEVTQTPSHQVTQMGQEVILRCVPISNHLYFYWYRQILGQKVEFLVSFYNNEISEKSEIFDDQFSVERPDGSNFTLKIRSTKLEDSAMYFCASSDVLLQFSGNTIYFGEGSWLTVV.

The count of this clone is one. The V and J genes are TRBV11-2 and TRBJ2-2; no reliable D call. This CDR3 spans 14 amino acids. Trimming removed 7 bases at V and 4 bases at J, with 13 bases between. Germline CDR1 reads SGHAT; CDR2 reads FQNNGV. CDR3 protein: CASIDTRTTGELFF. CDR3 nucleotides: TGTGCCAGCATAGACACTCGGACCACCGGGGAGCTGTTTTTT.

This chain uses TRBV6-1 with TRBJ1-5; no clear D. Germline CDR1 MNHNS, CDR2 SASEGT. This CDR3 is 13 amino acids long. The V gene lost 4 bases and the J gene lost 12 bases, with 16 bases spanning the gap. The CDR3: CASSGRRTLYQHF. As DNA, the CDR3 is TGTGCCAGCAGTGGGAGGAGGACCTTGTACCAGCATTTT.

The gene calls are TRBV9 and TRBJ1-5; 7 nucleotides match TRBD1. Germline loops: CDR1 SGDLS, CDR2 YYNGEE. This CDR3 has 14 residues. The trim removed 3 bases at V and 13 bases at J, leaving 13 bases unmatched. Here the CDR3 reads CASSAAPDREQQHF. Written as DNA, the CDR3 is TGTGCCAGCAGCGCCGCTCCTGACAGGGAGCAGCAGCATTTT.

J is TRBJ1-2 and V is TRBV6-1, with unresolved D. The germline V and J ends were trimmed by 4 bases and 3 bases, with 9 bases remaining between them. The germline V gene encodes CDR1 MNHNS and CDR2 SASEGT. This CDR3 contains 13 residues. The chain's CDR3 is CASSVAEDYGYTF. CDR3 nucleotides: TGTGCCAGCAGTGTGGCGGAAGACTATGGCTACACCTTC.

The chain recombines TRBV10-3 with TRBJ1-5; D is undetermined. Per germline, CDR1 ENHRY and CDR2 SYGVKD. The CDR3 runs to 13 residues. The V and J ends lost 2 bases and 6 bases respectively, with 8 bases between them. As DNA, the CDR3 is TGTGCCATCAGTGAGGACGGGGTTCAGCCCCAGCATTTT. Its translation: CAISEDGVQPQHF.

This sequence joins TRBV7-2 and TRBJ2-3, with 8 bases lining up with TRBD1. The CDR3 contains 16 residues. The V gene end was trimmed by 5 bases and the J gene end by 2 bases; junction bases not matched to a gene: 9. CDR1 is SGHTA, CDR2 FQGNSA, per germline. As DNA, the CDR3 is TGTGCCAGCAGCAATAAACAGACAGGGGCCACAGATACGCAGTATTTT. Translating it yields CASSNKQTGATDTQYF.

The genes are TRBV29-1 and TRBJ2-7; D is perhaps TRBD2 (6 bases). CDR1 is SQVTM, CDR2 ANQGSEA, per germline. CDR3 length: 13 amino acids. V shed 6 bases and J shed 5 bases, with 17 bases lying between them. CDR3 loop: CSVFTAAGHEQYF. CDR3 in DNA: TGCAGCGTCTTCACGGCGGCGGGACACGAGCAGTACTTC.

The chain is built from TRBV5-4 and TRBJ1-1, with D tentatively TRBD1 (5 bases). CDR1 is SGHNT and CDR2 is YYREEE in the germline V gene (reference sequence). This CDR3 comprises 15 residues. The V and J ends lost 1 base and 1 base respectively, with 11 bases between them. The CDR3 DNA sequence: TGTGCCAGCAGCTTGCAGGTGGGGGGGAACACTGAAGCTTTCTTT. This codes for CASSLQVGGNTEAFF.

This clone was seen more than once but under ten times. V gene TRBV7-8 combines with J gene TRBJ2-7; D not certain. The CDR3 spans 14 residues. Trimming took 5 bases from V and 4 from J, leaving 15 bases between them. Germline loops: CDR1 SGHVS, CDR2 FQNEAQ. DNA of the CDR3: TGTGCCAGCAGCCCCAGACACGACCCGTACGAGCAGTACTTC. Its translation: CASSPRHDPYEQYF.

The chain links TRBV4-1 to TRBJ1-5, with no clear D. V was pared by 4 bases and J by 4 bases, with 14 bases between. The CDR3 totals 15 residues. Germline lookup yields CDR1 MGHRA and CDR2 YSYEKL. CDR3 in amino acids: CASSLPGRGNQPQHF. CDR3 in DNA: TGCGCCAGCAGCCTCCCCGGGCGAGGGAATCAGCCCCAGCATTTT.

This clone was counted between two and nine times. This chain links TRBV28 with TRBJ1-5; 8 positions match TRBD1. Unmatched junction bases numbered 2, after V lost 6 bases and J lost 4 bases. CDR1 and CDR2 (germline): MDHEN, SYDVKM. This CDR3 spans 13 amino acids. In nucleotides, the CDR3 is TGTGCCAGCAGGGACAGGGTTAATCAGCCCCAGCATTTT. Amino acids: CASRDRVNQPQHF.

The V gene is TRBV4-3, the J gene TRBJ1-4; no clear D. The V and J ends lost 0 bases and 8 bases respectively, with 7 bases between them. The CDR3 contains 13 residues. The germline V gene has CDR1 LGHNA and CDR2 YSLEER. CDR3 region: CASSQDGQEKLFF. Written as DNA, the CDR3 is TGCGCCAGCAGCCAAGATGGGCAAGAAAAACTGTTTTTT.

V gene TRBV29-1 combines with J gene TRBJ2-7; 8 bases are shared with TRBD1. Germline V gene lookup returns CDR1 SQVTM and CDR2 ANQGSEA. The CDR3 covers 17 residues. The V segment lost 5 bases and the J segment 7 bases; nucleotides outside the gene matches: 22. The CDR3 loop is CSVLIGPRDRPNWEQYF. CDR3 DNA sequence: TGCAGCGTTTTAATTGGGCCTCGGGACAGGCCAAATTGGGAGCAGTACTTC.

The V and J genes are TRBV7-2 and TRBJ2-3, with 7 bases matching TRBD2. V lost 2 bases to trimming and J lost 2 bases; unmatched junction nucleotides: 4. CDR1 SGHTA and CDR2 FQGNSA come from the germline V gene. The CDR3 is 15 residues long. The CDR3 spells CASSLSLAATDTQYF. CDR3 bases: TGTGCCAGCAGCTTAAGTCTAGCGGCCACAGATACGCAGTATTTT.

The chain has TRBV27 and TRBJ2-2; the D is unclear. V dropped 2 bases and J dropped 7 bases, with 8 bases sitting between them. The CDR3 runs to 13 residues. Germline V CDR1 and CDR2: MNHEY, SMNVEV (reference sequence). The CDR3 region is CASSLGWGGELFF. The CDR3 DNA reads TGTGCCAGCAGTTTAGGATGGGGCGGGGAGCTGTTTTTT.

The chain employs TRBV7-9 and TRBJ1-1, with D possibly matching TRBD1 (6 bases). The CDR3 has 16 residues. The V end was cut by 5 bases, the J end by 1 base, with 17 bases between. Germline V CDR1 and CDR2: SEHNR, FQNEAQ (reference sequence). The CDR3 DNA is TGTGCCAGCAGCCCCCCGAACCCACAGGGGAACACTGAAGCTTTCTTT. As protein: CASSPPNPQGNTEAFF. Filled out from reference TRBV7-9 and TRBJ1-1, the complete variable domain reads DTGVSQNPRHKITKRGQNVTFRCDPISEHNRLYWYRQTLGQGPEFLTYFQNEAQLEKSRLLSDRFSAERPKGSFSTLEIQRTEQGDSAMYLCASSPPNPQGNTEAFFGQGTRLTVV.

V gene TRBV10-3 combines with J gene TRBJ2-2; TRBD1 aligns across 7 bases. CDR1 and CDR2 (germline): ENHRY, SYGVKD. This CDR3 is 15 amino acids long. V trimming: 6 bases; J trimming: 7 bases; junction bases outside the gene matches: 11. DNA for the CDR3: TGTGCCATCAGCCCCGATAGGGGGCTTATCGGGGAGCTGTTTTTT. Its translation: CAISPDRGLIGELFF.

The chain has TRBV5-1 and TRBJ2-7, with D uncertain. The germline V and J ends were trimmed by 0 bases and 3 bases, with 7 bases remaining between them. The CDR3 consists of 13 residues. Germline values: CDR1 SGHRS, CDR2 YFSETQ. DNA for the CDR3: TGCGCCAGCAGCTTGGGGTCTGTCTACGAGCAGTACTTC. Amino acids: CASSLGSVYEQYF.

V usage is TRBV7-9 and J usage is TRBJ1-4; no reliable D call. Germline CDR1 and CDR2: SEHNR and FQNEAQ (reference sequence). V was pared by 5 bases and J by 7 bases, with 17 bases between. The CDR3 runs 15 residues. Here the CDR3 reads CASSPRQSGSEKLFF. The CDR3, as DNA: TGTGCCAGCAGCCCCCGGCAGTCGGGTAGTGAAAAACTGTTTTTT.

This clone was counted a few times. The rearrangement joins TRBV4-3 to TRBJ2-3; D may be TRBD1 (6 bases). This CDR3 comprises 15 residues. Germline CDR1 reads LGHNA; CDR2 reads YSLEER. The V end lost 0 bases, the J end lost 6 bases, and 13 bases lay between the germline ends. CDR3 sequence reads: CASSQDGRGADTQYF. The CDR3 DNA follows: TGCGCCAGCAGCCAAGACGGCAGGGGAGCCGATACGCAGTATTTT.

As regards this clone: At the DNA level, this CDR3 is encoded by other sequences in the same sample as well. The V gene is TRBV7-9, the J gene TRBJ2-7; 8 nucleotides align to TRBD1. The CDR3 runs 14 residues. Looked up from germline, CDR1 is SEHNR and CDR2 is FQNEAQ (reference sequence). The J segment lost 4 bases and the V segment lost 0 bases, leaving 2 bases of the junction unmatched. The CDR3 DNA follows: TGTGCCAGCAGCTTAGCTGGGACAGGATACGAGCAGTACTTC. Protein product: CASSLAGTGYEQYF. Together with reference TRBV7-9 and TRBJ2-7, the CDR3 gives the full variable domain: DTGVSQNPRHKITKRGQNVTFRCDPISEHNRLYWYRQTLGQGPEFLTYFQNEAQLEKSRLLSDRFSAERPKGSFSTLEIQRTEQGDSAMYLCASSLAGTGYEQYFGPGTRLTVT.

This clone has just one count. The DNA for the CDR3 is TGTGCCACCAGCAGTTACACAGGGAGCTACGAGCAGTACTTC. It encodes CATSSYTGSYEQYF. The chain carries TRBV15 and TRBJ2-7, with a tentative D call TRBD1 (6 bases). V lost 3 bases to trimming and J lost 3 bases, with 12 bases between them. From germline, CDR1 is LNHNV and CDR2 YYDKDF (reference sequence). The CDR3 totals 14 residues.

The V gene is TRBV7-8, the J gene TRBJ1-3, with D possibly matching TRBD1 (5 bases). Trimming took off 1 base at V and 0 bases at J, with 7 bases between the two ends. This CDR3 comprises 15 residues. Germline V gives CDR1 SGHVS, CDR2 FQNEAQ. CDR3 loop: CASSLVTGSGNTIYF. CDR3 coding DNA: TGTGCCAGCAGCTTAGTCACAGGCTCTGGAAACACCATATATTTT. Variable domain in full (rest from reference TRBV7-8 and TRBJ1-3): GAGVSQSPRYKVAKRGQDVALRCDPISGHVSLFWYQQALGQGPEFLTYFQNEAQLDKSGLPSDRFFAERPEGSVSTLKIQRTQQEDSAVYLCASSLVTGSGNTIYFGEGSWLTVV.

The chain combines TRBV5-1 with TRBJ1-3, with D possibly TRBD1 on 6 matching bases. The length of the CDR3 is 15 residues. The germline V gene has CDR1 SGHRS and CDR2 YFSETQ. The V end lost 7 bases, the J end lost 2 bases, and 16 bases lay between the germline ends. The CDR3 bases are TGCGCCAGCGGGGTAAATGGACAGACTGGAAACACCATATATTTT. Encoded protein: CASGVNGQTGNTIYF.